These T cell receptor beta chains were read from a single sample in a study of Ad26.COV2.S vaccination and SARS-CoV-2 variants. Sequencing used immunoSEQ multiplex PCR; TCRdb keeps in-frame clones, though not all of them. This table has about 400,000 clones, 88% appearing once. Sequences were derived from peripheral blood, sampled in a trial of Ad26.COV2.S vaccine versus placebo. The receptors come from a person between 18 and 65 years old who received the Ad26.COV2.S COVID-19 vaccine or a placebo. CDR3s include the opening cysteine and the closing phenylalanine or tryptophan. The D gene is left open where the match is weak. Size is omitted from some rows. Given values are once, few, many or a class for expanded clones.

d_gene,j_gene,abundance,v_gene,CDR3nt,CDR3aa
-,TRBJ1-6,-,TRBV9,TGTGCCAGCAGCCCGAGACAGGAATCACCCCTCCACTTT,CASSPRQESPLHF
-,TRBJ2-1,-,TRBV7-2,TGTGCCAGCAAGAAGAGAGGCGGGGTCCCCAACAATGAGCAGTTCTTC,CASKKRGGVPNNEQFF
-,TRBJ2-2,-,TRBV11-1,TGTGCCAGCAGCCACCGGGGCCAACCTAGGGCCGGGGAGCTGTTTTTT,CASSHRGQPRAGELFF
-,TRBJ2-5,-,TRBV19,TGTGCCAGTAGTCCCCCGGGACTTAGGGGTCTGGAGACCCAGTACTTC,CASSPPGLRGLETQYF
-,TRBJ2-7,-,TRBV11-2,TGTGCCAGCAGCTTGTGGGAGGCGGACGAGCAGTACTTC,CASSLWEADEQYF
-,TRBJ1-5,-,TRBV11-2,TGTGCCAGCAGCTTAGGGCTCAGAGATAGCAATCAGCCCCAGCATTTT,CASSLGLRDSNQPQHF
-,TRBJ2-1,-,TRBV30,TGTGCCTGGAGTAACCGGGACAGTAATCTGGGAGGCATCTATGAGCAGTTCTTC,CAWSNRDSNLGGIYEQFF
-,TRBJ2-1,-,TRBV10-3,TGTGCCATCACCTCGGCGTCAAGCTCCTACAATGAGCAGTTCTTC,CAITSASSSYNEQFF
TRBD2,TRBJ2-7,-,TRBV27,TGTGCCAGCAGTTGGGCGGGAGGTCCCTCCTACGAGCAGTACTTC,CASSWAGGPSYEQYF
-,TRBJ1-6,-,TRBV10-2,TGCGCCAGCAGGGTCGGGACTTATAATTCACCCCTCCACTTT,CASRVGTYNSPLHF
TRBD2,TRBJ2-3,-,TRBV5-5,TGTGCCAGCAGCGGTCGGATAGCGGGGGGGGCAGATACGCAGTATTTT,CASSGRIAGGADTQYF
-,TRBJ2-7,-,TRBV24-1,TGTGCCACCAGTGATTTGAGGGACGAGCAGTACTTC,CATSDLRDEQYF
TRBD1,TRBJ1-2,-,TRBV5-1,TGCGCCAGCAGCTTGTCAGGGGGCGGCTATGGCTACACCTTC,CASSLSGGGYGYTF
-,TRBJ1-2,-,TRBV7-8,TGTGCCAGCAGCCCTCCCGGTGTTGGGGTTGGCTATGGCTACACCTTC,CASSPPGVGVGYGYTF
TRBD1,TRBJ1-6,few,TRBV15,TGTGCCACCAGCAGAGCCGGACAGGGTAATTCACCCCTCCACTTT,CATSRAGQGNSPLHF
-,TRBJ1-3,-,TRBV9,TGTGCCAGCAGCGTAGCTGGCACCTCTGGAAACACCATATATTTT,CASSVAGTSGNTIYF
-,TRBJ1-3,few,TRBV19,TGTGCCAGTAGCCCCGGCCGGGCAGGCGGAAACACCATATATTTT,CASSPGRAGGNTIYF
TRBD1,TRBJ2-5,-,TRBV2,TGTGCCAGCAGGGCCCCAGGGGGCGAAGAGACCCAGTACTTC,CASRAPGGEETQYF
-,TRBJ2-5,-,TRBV7-2,TGTGCCAGCAGCTTCGGACGGCCCGGAGAGACCCAGTACTTC,CASSFGRPGETQYF
TRBD2,TRBJ2-3,-,TRBV9,TGTGCCAGCAGCGTAGTGGCGGGGGGGCTTACAGATACGCAGTATTTT,CASSVVAGGLTDTQYF
TRBD1,TRBJ2-3,-,TRBV7-3,TGTGCCAGCAGCTCCTCGGGACAGGGCGGGGATACGCAGTATTTT,CASSSSGQGGDTQYF
-,TRBJ1-1,-,TRBV4-1,TGCGCCAGCAGCCAAGATTTTACTGAGGCAGGAAACACTGAAGCTTTCTTT,CASSQDFTEAGNTEAFF
-,TRBJ2-2,-,TRBV7-9,TGTGCCAGCAGCAACACCGGGGAGCTGTTTTTT,CASSNTGELFF
-,TRBJ2-5,-,TRBV7-2,TGTGCCAGCAGCTTAGTCACGGGGCTAGACGCGGAGACCCAGTACTTC,CASSLVTGLDAETQYF
-,TRBJ1-6,-,TRBV19,TGTGCCAGTGGGGACCCTGGCGGGGGGTCACCCCTCCACTTT,CASGDPGGGSPLHF
TRBD1,TRBJ1-2,few,TRBV2,TGTGCCAGCAAGGCACCGGGACAGGGGAACTATGGCTACACCTTC,CASKAPGQGNYGYTF
-,TRBJ1-3,-,TRBV30,TGTGCCTGGAGTACTCCCCTCACAGACTCTGGAAACACCATATATTTT,CAWSTPLTDSGNTIYF
TRBD2,TRBJ2-3,-,TRBV6-5,TGTGCCAGCAAACTAGCGGGGGGGACTACAGATACGCAGTATTTT,CASKLAGGTTDTQYF
-,TRBJ2-7,-,TRBV19,TGTGCCAGTAGTCCTGGGGTGGGGGCCGAGCAGTACTTC,CASSPGVGAEQYF
-,TRBJ2-3,-,TRBV9,TGTGCCAGCAGCGGGGGCTCTAGCACAGATACGCAGTATTTT,CASSGGSSTDTQYF
-,TRBJ1-1,-,TRBV4-2,TGTGCCAGCAGCCCAAAAAACAGGTACACTGAAGCTTTCTTT,CASSPKNRYTEAFF
TRBD1,TRBJ1-6,few,TRBV7-9,TGTGCCAGCAGCTACCGACAGGGGTGGGATTCACCCCTCCACTTT,CASSYRQGWDSPLHF
-,TRBJ2-3,few,TRBV2,TGTGCCAGCAGTGAGCCCCCCGACAAGGCAGATACGCAGTATTTT,CASSEPPDKADTQYF
TRBD1,TRBJ1-2,-,TRBV3-1/TRBV3-2,TGTGCCAGCAGCCCCGTCCCGGGACAGCATGTTAGGACCTTC,CASSPVPGQHVRTF
-,TRBJ1-4,-,TRBV9,TGTGCCAGCAGCGTTCAGGGCTTGGCAAATGAAAAACTGTTTTTT,CASSVQGLANEKLFF
-,TRBJ2-2,-,TRBV7-6,TGTGCCAGCAGCTTAAGAAGGACTGGAGGACTGGCGGACACCGGGGAGCTGTTTTTT,CASSLRRTGGLADTGELFF
-,TRBJ1-1,once,TRBV19,TGTGCCAGTAGTTTTCAGGGAAACACTGAAGCTTTCTTT,CASSFQGNTEAFF
-,TRBJ1-5,-,TRBV19,TGTGCCAGTAGTATAGGGGGTAATCAGCCCCAGCATTTT,CASSIGGNQPQHF
-,TRBJ2-1,-,TRBV5-5,TGTGCCAGCACCCCCTATGGTGGGGGGCTGGGGAATGAGCAGTTCTTC,CASTPYGGGLGNEQFF
-,TRBJ2-5,-,TRBV7-9,TGTGCCAGCTCCCGGAACCAAGAGACCCAGTACTTC,CASSRNQETQYF
TRBD1,TRBJ2-5,-,TRBV6-5,TGTGCCAGCAGTTTGGGACAGGGGATAAGGGAGACCCAGTACTTC,CASSLGQGIRETQYF
-,TRBJ2-7,-,TRBV12-3/TRBV12-4,TGTGCCAGCAGTTTATATCGGAACTACGAGCAGTACTTC,CASSLYRNYEQYF
TRBD1,TRBJ2-7,-,TRBV27,TGTGCCAGCAGTTTCTCGGGACAGCTAAGCCAATACGAGCAGTACTTC,CASSFSGQLSQYEQYF
TRBD2,TRBJ2-7,once,TRBV30,TGTGCCTGGACCCGACTAGCGGGGTTTGGGGAGCAGTACTTC,CAWTRLAGFGEQYF
-,TRBJ1-1,-,TRBV7-6,TGTGCCAGCAGCTTAGGGACTTACACTGAAGCTTTCTTT,CASSLGTYTEAFF
-,TRBJ2-7,-,TRBV7-9,TGTGCCAGCAGCTTTTTGGGGGGCCACGAGCAGTACTTC,CASSFLGGHEQYF
-,TRBJ1-2,-,TRBV15,TGTGCCACCAGCAGAGGGGCAAACTATGGCTACACCTTC,CATSRGANYGYTF